This TCR beta chain was sequenced during a study of blood T cell repertoires in COVID-19. Study-level information: The United States, Italy and Spain provided the acute and convalescent COVID-19 samples. PBMCs, B-cell-depleted T cells, or T cells were the source of the cDNA or gDNA that made up the material.

In Seattle, patients joined the study during active infection and were tracked longitudinally. Some clones are missing from TCRdb's copy, which holds only in-frame ones; the method was immunoSEQ multiplex PCR. The sample lists about 210,000 clones; 65% to 90% were seen once. Germline V lookup: CDR1 SGHRS, CDR2 YFSETQ. V was clipped by 0 bases and J by 8 bases; unmatched bases: 9. This CDR3 spans 15 amino acids. Sequenced input: peripheral blood. This receptor was taken from a man aged 50 or older with COVID-19, enrolled during active disease. V is TRBV5-1 and J is TRBJ2-7; 9 bases are a match to TRBD1. CDR3 sequence (DNA): TGCGCCAGCAGCTTGGGGACAGGGGCCAGCACTCAGCAGTACTTC. It encodes CASSLGTGASTQQYF. Full variable domain (remainder filled in from reference TRBV5-1 and TRBJ2-7): KAGVTQTPRYLIKTRGQQVTLSCSPISGHRSVSWYQQTPGQGLQFLFEYFSETQRNKGNFPGRFSGRQFSNSRSEMNVSTLELGDSALYLCASSLGTGASTQQYFGPGTRLTVT.